Shown below are 19 T cell receptor beta chains from a single sample sequenced in a study of graft-versus-host responses after intestinal transplantation. The repertoire was sequenced with immunoSEQ multiplex PCR; TCRdb's copy has only in-frame clones and lacks some. The table shows approximately 49,000 clones, with roughly 90% occurring only once. Their antigen targets remain unknown. Material: unstimulated CD4+ T cells sorted from spleen or lymph node cells, obtained before transplant. The source is a human donor who was the organ donor for an intestinal transplant.

The V call is TRBV7-8, the J call TRBJ1-1; 7 positions match TRBD1. The CDR3 is made up of 13 amino acids. V trimming: 1 base; J trimming: 4 bases; junction bases outside the gene matches: 0. Germline-derived CDR1 and CDR2 are SGHVS and FQNEAQ. The CDR3, as DNA: TGTGCCAGCAGCTTAGACAGGGGCACTGAAGCTTTCTTT. Encoded protein: CASSLDRGTEAFF.

The chain couples TRBV19 to TRBJ2-3; 8 nucleotides line up with TRBD1. The V gene end was trimmed by 6 bases and the J gene end by 4 bases; junction bases not matched to a gene: 3. Germline values: CDR1 LNHDA, CDR2 SQIVND (reference sequence). The CDR3 covers 13 residues. The chain's CDR3 is CASSGQGSDTQYF. For the CDR3, the DNA is TGTGCCAGTAGCGGACAGGGTTCAGATACGCAGTATTTT.

The chain recombines TRBV19 with TRBJ1-2; D is unclear. V gave up 5 bases and J gave up 4 bases, with 8 bases separating them. From germline, CDR1 is LNHDA and CDR2 SQIVND (reference sequence). The CDR3 consists of 12 residues. CDR3 residues: CASSVWAYGYTF. The DNA of the CDR3 is TGTGCCAGTAGTGTCTGGGCCTATGGCTACACCTTC. Full variable domain (missing parts from reference TRBV19 and TRBJ1-2): DGGITQSPKYLFRKEGQNVTLSCEQNLNHDAMYWYRQDPGQGLRLIYYSQIVNDFQKGDIAEGYSVSREKKESFPLTVTSAQKNPTAFYLCASSVWAYGYTFGSGTRLTVV.

In its sample, this clone was seen a few times. The V and J genes are TRBV7-6 and TRBJ2-3; tentative D call: TRBD1 (5 bases). V lost 5 bases and J 6 bases, leaving 12 bases between the germline ends. Germline lookup yields CDR1 SGHVS and CDR2 FNYEAQ. The CDR3 is 13 residues long. The CDR3 sequence: CASSPQVWDTQYF. The DNA for the CDR3 is TGTGCCAGCAGCCCACAGGTTTGGGATACGCAGTATTTT.

The CDR3 nucleotides are TGTGCCAGCAGCGCCACGAGCGGGCTTTACGAGCAGTACTTC. It specifies CASSATSGLYEQYF. The chain employs TRBV6-1 and TRBJ2-7; tentative D call: TRBD2 (6 bases). CDR3 length: 14 residues. The V gene's germline CDR1 is MNHNS and CDR2 SASEGT. With 6 bases removed from V and 4 bases from J, the gap between germline ends came to 16 bases.

V is TRBV7-2 and J is TRBJ2-3; D remains unclear. CDR1 is SGHTA, CDR2 FQGNSA, per germline. The CDR3 has 16 residues. V lost 1 base and J lost 1, with 12 bases in between. The CDR3 region has the DNA TGTGCCAGCAGCTTAGGAGGTTTCGGTGGCACAGATACGCAGTATTTT. It codes for CASSLGGFGGTDTQYF.

The CDR3 reads CASSLDRGSLSYEQYF. The CDR3 DNA is TGTGCCAGCAGCTTAGATAGGGGGAGCCTATCCTACGAGCAGTACTTC. The rearrangement joins TRBV11-2 to TRBJ2-7; possibly TRBD1 for D (6 bases). Germline V gene lookup returns CDR1 SGHAT and CDR2 FQNNGV. CDR3 length equals 16 residues. The V gene lost 0 bases and the J gene lost 1 base, with 13 bases spanning the gap. The full variable domain, completed using reference TRBV11-2 and TRBJ2-7, is EAGVAQSPRYKIIEKRQSVAFWCNPISGHATLYWYQQILGQGPKLLIQFQNNGVVDDSQLPKDRFSAERLKGVDSTLKIQPAKLEDSAVYLCASSLDRGSLSYEQYFGPGTRLTVT.

This chain uses TRBV28 with TRBJ1-5; the D is unclear. The CDR3 is 13 residues long. V shed 4 bases and J shed 6 bases, with 10 bases lying between them. Looked up from germline, CDR1 is MDHEN and CDR2 is SYDVKM. The CDR3 sequence is CASSWHGAQPQHF. CDR3 nucleotides: TGTGCCAGCAGTTGGCATGGTGCTCAGCCCCAGCATTTT.

This rearrangement joins TRBV9 to TRBJ2-7, with a weak D call TRBD2 (6 bases). Germline lookup yields CDR1 SGDLS and CDR2 YYNGEE. This CDR3 is built from 14 residues. V was trimmed by 2 bases and J by 3 bases, leaving 12 bases between them. The CDR3 protein is CASSVSGGNYEQYF. CDR3 bases: TGTGCCAGCAGCGTCAGCGGAGGGAACTACGAGCAGTACTTC.

Only one count was recorded for this clone. This chain links TRBV7-9 with TRBJ2-2; perhaps TRBD2 as D (6 bases). The CDR3 consists of 15 residues. V lost 11 bases and J lost 2, with 18 bases in between. From germline, CDR1 is SEHNR and CDR2 FQNEAQ (reference sequence). In nucleotides, the CDR3 is TGTGCCGGGCACCCCGGAGCGGGCAACACCGGGGAGCTGTTTTTT. It specifies CAGHPGAGNTGELFF.

The chain is built from TRBV19 and TRBJ1-3; TRBD1 might be the D (5 bases). The V and J ends lost 5 bases and 0 bases respectively, with 14 bases between them. The CDR3 consists of 16 residues. Germline V gene sequence: CDR1 LNHDA, CDR2 SQIVND (reference sequence). The CDR3 bases are TGTGCCAGTAGTTCTGTCAGGGCGAGCTCTGGAAACACCATATATTTT. Protein product: CASSSVRASSGNTIYF.

The V gene is TRBV9, the J gene TRBJ2-1; 8 bases align to TRBD2. Germline CDR1 reads SGDLS; CDR2 reads YYNGEE. The junction had 8 bases not matched to a gene; V was cut back by 4 bases and J by 8 bases. The CDR3 covers 14 residues. CDR3 amino acids: CASSRQAGDHEQFF. The CDR3 coding sequence is TGTGCCAGCAGCCGACAAGCGGGAGATCATGAGCAGTTCTTC.

Here the CDR3 DNA reads TGTGCCAGTAGTATCGCTATCGACAGCTATGGCTACACCTTC. Translated: CASSIAIDSYGYTF. The V call is TRBV19, the J call TRBJ1-2; maybe TRBD1 (5 bases). The CDR3 has 14 amino acids. Trimming left V 3 bases short and J 4 bases short, with 12 bases between. Germline CDR1 LNHDA, CDR2 SQIVND (reference sequence).

This chain connects TRBV7-2 to TRBJ1-2, with no clear D. Germline V gives CDR1 SGHTA, CDR2 FQGNSA. V dropped 3 bases and J dropped 5 bases, with 10 bases sitting between them. The CDR3 runs to 13 residues. CDR3 sequence (DNA): TGTGCCAGCAGCTTGCCCCCCCTATATGGCTACACCTTC. It yields the protein CASSLPPLYGYTF. The whole variable domain, filled in from reference TRBV7-2 and TRBJ1-2, reads GAGVSQSPSNKVTEKGKDVELRCDPISGHTALYWYRQSLGQGLEFLIYFQGNSAPDKSGLPSDRFSAERTGGSVSTLTIQRTQQEDSAVYLCASSLPPLYGYTFGSGTRLTVV.

This clone was observed once. The rearrangement joins TRBV27 to TRBJ2-2; TRBD1 is a possible D gene (6 bases). Trimming stripped 5 bases from V and 5 bases from J, with 9 bases between. Germline V gene lookup returns CDR1 MNHEY and CDR2 SMNVEV (reference sequence). The CDR3 has 13 amino acids. The chain's CDR3 is CASSQQGTGELFF. CDR3 DNA sequence: TGTGCCAGCAGTCAACAGGGTACCGGGGAGCTGTTTTTT.

The chain has TRBV28 and TRBJ2-7, with 7 bases lining up with TRBD1. J was trimmed by 3 bases and V by 6 bases; bases with no gene match: 11. CDR1 MDHEN and CDR2 SYDVKM come from the germline V gene. There are 15 residues in the CDR3. CDR3 in amino acids: CASSPTPRDSYEQYF. Here the CDR3 DNA reads TGTGCCAGCAGCCCTACCCCCCGGGACAGCTACGAGCAGTACTTC.

A single count supports this clone. V is TRBV27 and J is TRBJ2-1; D is perhaps TRBD2 (6 bases). The length of the CDR3 is 15 residues. CDR1 and CDR2 from the germline V gene are MNHEY and SMNVEV (reference sequence). The ends were cut back, 3 bases at V and 8 bases at J, with 17 bases in the middle. The CDR3 bases are TGTGCCAGCAGTTTCCGGGGGAAATCGGGCCATGAGCAGTTCTTC. Amino acid sequence: CASSFRGKSGHEQFF.

In this sample, this clone turned up once. V is TRBV27 and J is TRBJ1-1; 7 bases map to TRBD1. Germline V gene data show CDR1 as MNHEY and CDR2 as SMNVEV (reference sequence). CDR3 length equals 17 residues. V lost 2 bases and J lost 2; bases outside the gene matches: 11. CDR3 loop: CASSLRRGLARNTEAFF. DNA of the CDR3: TGTGCCAGCAGTTTACGAAGGGGGCTGGCCAGAAACACTGAAGCTTTCTTT.

The gene calls are TRBV5-1 and TRBJ2-1; TRBD2 might be the D (6 bases). V shed 3 bases and J shed 5 bases, with 12 bases lying between them. The germline CDR1 and CDR2 sequences are SGHRS and YFSETQ. This CDR3 has 14 amino acids. The CDR3 region is CASSSRGSDNEQFF. Written as DNA, the CDR3 is TGCGCCAGCAGCTCCCGGGGGTCGGACAATGAGCAGTTCTTC. The complete variable domain, with remaining parts taken from reference TRBV5-1 and TRBJ2-1, reads KAGVTQTPRYLIKTRGQQVTLSCSPISGHRSVSWYQQTPGQGLQFLFEYFSETQRNKGNFPGRFSGRQFSNSRSEMNVSTLELGDSALYLCASSSRGSDNEQFFGPGTRLTVL.